Listed below are T cell receptor beta chains from one sample, sequenced in a study of blood T cell repertoires in COVID-19. Libraries were prepared by immunoSEQ multiplex PCR; TCRdb keeps only in-frame clonotypes and omits some of them. Here the sample spans roughly 200,000 clones, around 82% being singletons. Sequenced material: PBMCs or T cells enriched from blood (not recorded which). These receptors were collected from a woman between 45 and 65 years old who had been exposed to COVID-19. The CDR3 runs from the conserved cysteine through the conserved F or W. A D gene is named only where the DNA matches it firmly. The size field is filled for only some rows; it gives once, few, many or a size class.

v_gene: TRBV30; d_gene: -; j_gene: TRBJ2-3; abundance: -; CDR3aa: CASSPRDSSRDTQYF; CDR3nt: TGTGCCTCATCTCCCCGGGACTCCTCCCGGGATACGCAGTATTTT
v_gene: TRBV18; d_gene: -; j_gene: TRBJ1-1; abundance: -; CDR3aa: CASSLPDSEAFF; CDR3nt: TGTGCCAGCTCACTGCCCGACAGTGAAGCTTTCTTT
v_gene: TRBV5-6; d_gene: TRBD1; j_gene: TRBJ2-4; abundance: once; CDR3aa: CASSFGQGEYIQYF; CDR3nt: TGTGCCAGCAGCTTTGGACAGGGGGAGTACATTCAGTACTTC
v_gene: TRBV6-6; d_gene: -; j_gene: TRBJ2-2; abundance: -; CDR3aa: CASRLTRQAGELFF; CDR3nt: TGTGCCAGCAGACTTACCCGACAGGCCGGGGAGCTGTTTTTT
v_gene: TRBV7-9; d_gene: -; j_gene: TRBJ1-1; abundance: -; CDR3aa: CASSSPREAMNTEAFF; CDR3nt: TGTGCCAGCAGCTCGCCCAGGGAGGCCATGAACACTGAAGCTTTCTTT
v_gene: TRBV10-3; d_gene: TRBD1; j_gene: TRBJ1-3; abundance: -; CDR3aa: CAISDPTGPGGNTIYF; CDR3nt: TGTGCCATCAGTGACCCGACAGGGCCTGGTGGAAACACCATATATTTT
v_gene: TRBV7-2; d_gene: TRBD1; j_gene: TRBJ2-5; abundance: once; CDR3aa: CASSSGQGEETQYF; CDR3nt: TGTGCCAGCAGCTCAGGACAGGGTGAAGAGACCCAGTACTTC
v_gene: TRBV30; d_gene: -; j_gene: TRBJ1-2; abundance: -; CDR3aa: CAWATGKANYGYTF; CDR3nt: TGTGCCTGGGCGACAGGAAAAGCTAACTATGGCTACACCTTC
v_gene: TRBV19; d_gene: TRBD1; j_gene: TRBJ1-5; abundance: -; CDR3aa: CASSTGDRVGNQPQHF; CDR3nt: TGTGCCAGTAGTACCGGAGACAGGGTTGGGAATCAGCCCCAGCATTTT
v_gene: TRBV27; d_gene: -; j_gene: TRBJ1-5; abundance: -; CDR3aa: CASSLRAQVGNQPQHF; CDR3nt: TGTGCCAGCAGTTTGCGTGCCCAGGTCGGCAATCAGCCCCAGCATTTT
v_gene: TRBV6-1; d_gene: TRBD2; j_gene: TRBJ2-1; abundance: -; CDR3aa: CASRSGLAGRQQFF; CDR3nt: TGTGCCAGCAGATCGGGACTAGCGGGGCGTCAACAGTTCTTC
v_gene: TRBV15; d_gene: -; j_gene: TRBJ1-1; abundance: -; CDR3aa: CATSIPPTDEAFF; CDR3nt: TGTGCCACCAGCATCCCACCGACAGACGAAGCTTTCTTT
v_gene: TRBV6-1; d_gene: -; j_gene: TRBJ1-1; abundance: -; CDR3aa: CASSEAWRETEAFF; CDR3nt: TGTGCCAGCAGTGAAGCATGGAGGGAGACTGAAGCTTTCTTT
v_gene: TRBV2; d_gene: -; j_gene: TRBJ2-5; abundance: many; CDR3aa: CASMEQGIAETQYF; CDR3nt: TGTGCCAGCATGGAGCAGGGGATCGCAGAGACCCAGTACTTC
v_gene: TRBV28; d_gene: TRBD2; j_gene: TRBJ2-1; abundance: few; CDR3aa: CASSPTSGAYNEQFF; CDR3nt: TGTGCCAGCAGCCCAACTAGCGGGGCTTACAATGAGCAGTTCTTC
v_gene: TRBV5-6; d_gene: -; j_gene: TRBJ1-5; abundance: -; CDR3aa: CASSLGGGNQPQHF; CDR3nt: TGTGCCAGCAGCTTAGGAGGGGGCAATCAGCCCCAGCATTTT
v_gene: TRBV12-3/TRBV12-4; d_gene: -; j_gene: TRBJ2-5; abundance: once; CDR3aa: CASGAPGTQYF; CDR3nt: TGTGCCAGCGGGGCCCCGGGGACCCAGTACTTC
v_gene: TRBV28; d_gene: -; j_gene: TRBJ1-3; abundance: once; CDR3aa: CASSFGGRINSGNTIYF; CDR3nt: TGTGCCAGCAGTTTTGGGGGCAGGATAAACTCTGGAAACACCATATATTTT
v_gene: TRBV9; d_gene: -; j_gene: TRBJ2-5; abundance: few; CDR3aa: CASSVGSGRVETQYF; CDR3nt: TGTGCCAGCAGCGTAGGGAGTGGCAGAGTAGAGACCCAGTACTTC
v_gene: TRBV11-2; d_gene: TRBD1; j_gene: TRBJ1-2; abundance: once; CDR3aa: CASSFGGTGEIGYGYTF; CDR3nt: TGTGCCAGCAGCTTTGGTGGGACAGGGGAAATAGGCTATGGCTACACCTTC
v_gene: TRBV29-1; d_gene: TRBD1; j_gene: TRBJ1-2; abundance: -; CDR3aa: CSVPSPTGGHGYTF; CDR3nt: TGCAGCGTCCCCTCTCCGACAGGGGGCCATGGCTACACCTTC
v_gene: TRBV5-1; d_gene: -; j_gene: TRBJ2-4; abundance: -; CDR3aa: CASSSVVKNIQYF; CDR3nt: TGCGCCAGCAGTTCGGTGGTCAAAAACATTCAGTACTTC
v_gene: TRBV29-1; d_gene: -; j_gene: TRBJ1-1; abundance: -; CDR3aa: CSVVQGDTEAFF; CDR3nt: TGCAGCGTTGTGCAGGGCGACACTGAAGCTTTCTTT
v_gene: TRBV5-1; d_gene: -; j_gene: TRBJ1-1; abundance: -; CDR3aa: CASSSLEGRNTEAFF; CDR3nt: TGCGCCAGCAGCTCCCTAGAGGGCAGGAACACTGAAGCTTTCTTT
v_gene: TRBV7-8; d_gene: -; j_gene: TRBJ1-5; abundance: -; CDR3aa: CASSLDSDQPQHF; CDR3nt: TGTGCCAGCAGCTTAGACTCTGATCAGCCCCAGCATTTT
v_gene: TRBV6-5; d_gene: -; j_gene: TRBJ2-6; abundance: -; CDR3aa: CASSYRRSGGANVLTF; CDR3nt: TGTGCCAGCAGTTACAGGCGGTCTGGTGGGGCCAACGTCCTGACTTTC
v_gene: TRBV7-9; d_gene: -; j_gene: TRBJ1-1; abundance: -; CDR3aa: CASSLGGPWTEAFF; CDR3nt: TGTGCCAGCAGCTTAGGGGGCCCATGGACTGAAGCTTTCTTT
v_gene: TRBV27; d_gene: -; j_gene: TRBJ2-2; abundance: few; CDR3aa: CASRLYRENTGELFF; CDR3nt: TGTGCCAGCAGGTTGTACAGGGAGAACACCGGGGAGCTGTTTTTT
v_gene: TRBV7-2; d_gene: TRBD1; j_gene: TRBJ1-1; abundance: -; CDR3aa: CASSFRGLVNTEAFF; CDR3nt: TGTGCCAGCAGCTTCAGGGGGCTGGTGAACACTGAAGCTTTCTTT
v_gene: TRBV19; d_gene: TRBD1; j_gene: TRBJ1-2; abundance: many; CDR3aa: CASTNTGGKEGYTF; CDR3nt: TGTGCCAGTACTAATACAGGGGGCAAAGAGGGCTACACCTTC
v_gene: TRBV14; d_gene: -; j_gene: TRBJ2-2; abundance: -; CDR3aa: CASSINRGWNTGELFF; CDR3nt: TGTGCCAGCAGCATAAACAGAGGGTGGAACACCGGGGAGCTGTTTTTT
v_gene: TRBV7-2; d_gene: TRBD1; j_gene: TRBJ1-3; abundance: -; CDR3aa: CASSLMTGNGNTIYF; CDR3nt: TGTGCCAGCAGCTTAATGACAGGGAACGGAAACACCATATATTTT
v_gene: TRBV5-1; d_gene: TRBD2; j_gene: TRBJ2-1; abundance: -; CDR3aa: CASSSSGGPGNEQFF; CDR3nt: TGCGCCAGCAGCTCCAGCGGGGGTCCGGGGAATGAGCAGTTCTTC
v_gene: TRBV5-5; d_gene: -; j_gene: TRBJ2-5; abundance: -; CDR3aa: CASSSGGRQETQYF; CDR3nt: TGTGCCAGCAGCTCCGGGGGGCGGCAAGAGACCCAGTACTTC
v_gene: TRBV4-2; d_gene: -; j_gene: TRBJ2-7; abundance: -; CDR3aa: CASSLGGAGGYEQYF; CDR3nt: TGTGCCAGCAGCCTCGGAGGGGCCGGAGGTTACGAGCAGTACTTC
v_gene: TRBV28; d_gene: -; j_gene: TRBJ2-7; abundance: once; CDR3aa: CASRGVYEQYF; CDR3nt: TGTGCCAGCAGAGGGGTGTACGAGCAGTACTTC
v_gene: TRBV24-1; d_gene: TRBD1; j_gene: TRBJ2-1; abundance: -; CDR3aa: CATSDPGQGFNEQFF; CDR3nt: TGTGCCACCAGTGATCCGGGACAGGGTTTCAATGAGCAGTTCTTC
v_gene: TRBV27; d_gene: -; j_gene: TRBJ2-1; abundance: -; CDR3aa: CASSRVYNEQFF; CDR3nt: TGTGCCAGCAGCCGGGTATACAATGAGCAGTTCTTC
v_gene: TRBV6-6; d_gene: -; j_gene: TRBJ1-5; abundance: few; CDR3aa: CASSPQGPGQPQHF; CDR3nt: TGTGCCAGCAGTCCCCAGGGGCCCGGGCAGCCCCAGCATTTT
v_gene: TRBV7-3; d_gene: TRBD2; j_gene: TRBJ2-1; abundance: -; CDR3aa: CASSTSGGYNEQFF; CDR3nt: TGTGCCAGCAGCACCAGCGGGGGCTACAATGAGCAGTTCTTC
v_gene: TRBV2; d_gene: TRBD1; j_gene: TRBJ1-1; abundance: -; CDR3aa: CASSLGGKRGQAFF; CDR3nt: TGTGCCAGCAGTCTCGGAGGGAAAAGGGGGCAAGCTTTCTTT
v_gene: TRBV3-1/TRBV3-2; d_gene: -; j_gene: TRBJ2-1; abundance: -; CDR3aa: CASSLAGGEQFF; CDR3nt: TGTGCCAGCAGTCTCGCGGGTGGTGAGCAGTTCTTC
v_gene: TRBV6-5; d_gene: -; j_gene: TRBJ2-7; abundance: -; CDR3aa: CATNRENSYEQYF; CDR3nt: TGTGCCACCAACAGGGAAAACTCCTACGAGCAGTACTTC
v_gene: TRBV5-1; d_gene: TRBD2; j_gene: TRBJ2-7; abundance: -; CDR3aa: CASSLFSREGNEQYF; CDR3nt: TGCGCCAGCAGCTTGTTCTCCAGGGAGGGCAACGAGCAGTACTTC
v_gene: TRBV19; d_gene: TRBD1; j_gene: TRBJ2-7; abundance: -; CDR3aa: CASSNYNRGDYEQYF; CDR3nt: TGTGCCAGTAGTAATTACAACAGGGGGGACTACGAGCAGTACTTC
v_gene: TRBV5-1; d_gene: TRBD1; j_gene: TRBJ1-5; abundance: -; CDR3aa: CASSSGTGGNQPQHF; CDR3nt: TGCGCCAGCAGCTCCGGGACAGGGGGCAATCAGCCCCAGCATTTT
v_gene: TRBV7-3; d_gene: TRBD2; j_gene: TRBJ2-1; abundance: -; CDR3aa: CASSLKRGGSNEQFF; CDR3nt: TGTGCCAGCAGCTTAAAGCGGGGGGGATCCAATGAGCAGTTCTTC
v_gene: TRBV3-1/TRBV3-2; d_gene: TRBD1; j_gene: TRBJ2-1; abundance: once; CDR3aa: CASSPLQGNEQFF; CDR3nt: TGTGCCAGCAGCCCCCTACAGGGGAATGAGCAGTTCTTC
v_gene: TRBV4-1; d_gene: -; j_gene: TRBJ2-7; abundance: -; CDR3aa: CAPGRKVLGQYF; CDR3nt: TGCGCTCCGGGTCGGAAGGTCCTCGGGCAGTACTTC
v_gene: TRBV27; d_gene: TRBD1; j_gene: TRBJ1-1; abundance: -; CDR3aa: CASSSPGQGVTEAFF; CDR3nt: TGTGCCAGCAGTTCACCGGGACAGGGGGTGACTGAAGCTTTCTTT
v_gene: TRBV19; d_gene: -; j_gene: TRBJ1-5; abundance: -; CDR3aa: CASSIVQGLNQPQHF; CDR3nt: TGTGCCAGTAGTATAGTTCAGGGACTAAATCAGCCCCAGCATTTT
v_gene: TRBV2; d_gene: -; j_gene: TRBJ2-5; abundance: -; CDR3aa: CASSVGETQYF; CDR3nt: TGTGCCAGCAGCGTCGGGGAGACCCAGTACTTC